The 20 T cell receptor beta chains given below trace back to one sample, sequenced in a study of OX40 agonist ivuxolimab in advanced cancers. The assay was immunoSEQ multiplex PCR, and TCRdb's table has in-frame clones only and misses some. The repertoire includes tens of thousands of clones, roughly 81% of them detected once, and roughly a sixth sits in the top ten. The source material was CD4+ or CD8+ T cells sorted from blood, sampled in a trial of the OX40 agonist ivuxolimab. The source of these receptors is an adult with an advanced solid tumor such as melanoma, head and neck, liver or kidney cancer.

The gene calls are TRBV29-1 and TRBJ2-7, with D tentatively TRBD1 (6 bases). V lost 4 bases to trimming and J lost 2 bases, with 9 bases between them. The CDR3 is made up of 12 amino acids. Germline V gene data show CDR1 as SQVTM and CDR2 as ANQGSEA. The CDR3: CSVGDNTYEQYF. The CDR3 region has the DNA TGCAGCGTTGGGGACAACACCTACGAGCAGTACTTC.

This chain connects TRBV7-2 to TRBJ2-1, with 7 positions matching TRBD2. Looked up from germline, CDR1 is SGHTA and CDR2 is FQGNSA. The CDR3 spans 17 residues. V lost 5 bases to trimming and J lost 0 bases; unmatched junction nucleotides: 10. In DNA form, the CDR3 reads TGTGCCAGCAGCCGATACTTAGCGGGCAGCTCCTACAATGAGCAGTTCTTC. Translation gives CASSRYLAGSSYNEQFF.

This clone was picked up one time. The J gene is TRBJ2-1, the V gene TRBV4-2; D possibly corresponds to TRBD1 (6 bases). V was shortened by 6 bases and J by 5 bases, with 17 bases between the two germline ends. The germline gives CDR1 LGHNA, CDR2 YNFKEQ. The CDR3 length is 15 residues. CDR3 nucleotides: TGTGCCAGCAGTCTCAGCCAGGGGCGCGACAATGAGCAGTTCTTC. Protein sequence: CASSLSQGRDNEQFF.

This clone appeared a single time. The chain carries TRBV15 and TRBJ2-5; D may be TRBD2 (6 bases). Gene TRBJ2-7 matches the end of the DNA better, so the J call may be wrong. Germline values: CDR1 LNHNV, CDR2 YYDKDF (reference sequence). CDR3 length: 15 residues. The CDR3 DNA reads TGTGCCACCAGCAGAGTTCGGAGGGCCCCCTACGAGCAGTACTTC. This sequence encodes CATSRVRRAPYEQYF.

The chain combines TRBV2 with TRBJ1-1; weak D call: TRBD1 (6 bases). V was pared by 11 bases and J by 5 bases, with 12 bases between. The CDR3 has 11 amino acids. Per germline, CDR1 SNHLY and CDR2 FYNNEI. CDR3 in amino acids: CASEGGTEAFF. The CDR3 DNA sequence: TGTGCCTCCGAAGGGGGAACTGAAGCTTTCTTT.

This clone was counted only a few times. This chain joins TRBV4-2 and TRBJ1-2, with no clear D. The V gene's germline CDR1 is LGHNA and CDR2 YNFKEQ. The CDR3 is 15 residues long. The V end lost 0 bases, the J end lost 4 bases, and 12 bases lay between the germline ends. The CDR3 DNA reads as TGTGCCAGCAGCCAAGATTATGGGGAGGGCTATGGCTACACCTTC. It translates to CASSQDYGEGYGYTF.

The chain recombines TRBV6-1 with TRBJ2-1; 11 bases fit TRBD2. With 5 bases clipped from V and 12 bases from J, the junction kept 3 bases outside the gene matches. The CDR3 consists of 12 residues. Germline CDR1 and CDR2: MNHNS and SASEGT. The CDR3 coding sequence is TGTGCCAGCAGTCTAGCGGGAGGTTGGCAGTTCTTC. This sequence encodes CASSLAGGWQFF.

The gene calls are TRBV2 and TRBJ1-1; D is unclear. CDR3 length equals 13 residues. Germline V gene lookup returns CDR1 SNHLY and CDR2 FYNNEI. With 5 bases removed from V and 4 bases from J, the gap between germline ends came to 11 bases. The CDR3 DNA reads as TGTGCCAGCAGTCTCTACACGAGCACTGAAGCTTTCTTT. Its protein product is CASSLYTSTEAFF. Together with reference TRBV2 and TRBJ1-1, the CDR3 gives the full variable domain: EPEVTQTPSHQVTQMGQEVILRCVPISNHLYFYWYRQILGQKVEFLVSFYNNEISEKSEIFDDQFSVERPDGSNFTLKIRSTKLEDSAMYFCASSLYTSTEAFFGQGTRLTVV.

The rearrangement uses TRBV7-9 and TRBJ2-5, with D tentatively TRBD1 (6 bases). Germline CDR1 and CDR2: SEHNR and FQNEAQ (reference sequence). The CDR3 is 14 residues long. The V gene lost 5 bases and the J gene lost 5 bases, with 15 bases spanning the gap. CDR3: CASSARGQPETQYF. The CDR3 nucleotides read TGTGCCAGCAGCGCCCGGGGACAACCCGAGACCCAGTACTTC.

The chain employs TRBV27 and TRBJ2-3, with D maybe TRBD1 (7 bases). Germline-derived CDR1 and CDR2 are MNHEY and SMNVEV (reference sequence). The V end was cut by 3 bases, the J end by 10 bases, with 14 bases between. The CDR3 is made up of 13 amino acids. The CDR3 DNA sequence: TGTGCCAGCAGTTTCGGACCAGGGGGGTCGCAGTATTTT. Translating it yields CASSFGPGGSQYF.

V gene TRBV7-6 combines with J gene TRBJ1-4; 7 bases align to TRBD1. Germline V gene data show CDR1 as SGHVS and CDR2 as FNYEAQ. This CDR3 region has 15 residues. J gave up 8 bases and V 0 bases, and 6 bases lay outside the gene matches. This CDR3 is CASSLARGVGEKLFF. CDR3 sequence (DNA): TGTGCCAGCAGCTTAGCCAGGGGGGTTGGGGAAAAACTGTTTTTT.

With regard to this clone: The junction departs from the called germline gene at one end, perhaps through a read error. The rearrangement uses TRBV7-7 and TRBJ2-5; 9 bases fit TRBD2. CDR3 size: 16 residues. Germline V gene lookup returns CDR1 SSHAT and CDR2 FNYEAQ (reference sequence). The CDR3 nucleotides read TGTGCTAGCAGCTTAGGGGCTAGCGGGATAGGAGAGACCCAGTACTTC. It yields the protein CASSLGASGIGETQYF.

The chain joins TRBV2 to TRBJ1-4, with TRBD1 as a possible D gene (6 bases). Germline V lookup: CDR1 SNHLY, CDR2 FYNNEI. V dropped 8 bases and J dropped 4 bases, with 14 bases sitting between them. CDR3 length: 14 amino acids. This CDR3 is CASARQEGNEKLFF. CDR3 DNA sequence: TGTGCCAGCGCACGACAGGAGGGTAATGAAAAACTGTTTTTT.

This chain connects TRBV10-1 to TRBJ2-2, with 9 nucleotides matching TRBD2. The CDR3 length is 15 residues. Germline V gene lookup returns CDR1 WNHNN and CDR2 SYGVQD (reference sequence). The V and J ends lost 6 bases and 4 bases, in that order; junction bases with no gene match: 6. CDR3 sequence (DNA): TGCGCCAGCAGCTTAGCGGGAGAGGGCACCGGGGAGCTGTTTTTT. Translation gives CASSLAGEGTGELFF.

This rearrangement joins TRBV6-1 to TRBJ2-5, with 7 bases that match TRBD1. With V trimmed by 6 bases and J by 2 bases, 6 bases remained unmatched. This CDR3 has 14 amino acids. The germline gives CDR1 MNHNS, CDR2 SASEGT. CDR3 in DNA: TGTGCCAGCAGATTTACAGGGGATCAAGAGACCCAGTACTTC. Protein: CASRFTGDQETQYF.

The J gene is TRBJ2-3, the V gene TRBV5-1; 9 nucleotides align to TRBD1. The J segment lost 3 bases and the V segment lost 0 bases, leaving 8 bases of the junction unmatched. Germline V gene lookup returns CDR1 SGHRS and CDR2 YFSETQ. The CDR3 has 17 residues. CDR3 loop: CASSLGSGTGRTDTQYF. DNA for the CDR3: TGCGCCAGCAGCTTGGGGTCCGGGACAGGGAGGACAGATACGCAGTATTTT.

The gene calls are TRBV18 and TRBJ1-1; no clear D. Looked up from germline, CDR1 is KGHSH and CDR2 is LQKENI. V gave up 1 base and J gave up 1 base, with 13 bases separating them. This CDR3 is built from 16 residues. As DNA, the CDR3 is TGTGCCAGCTCACCACGTATGCTCCAGGAGAACACTGAAGCTTTCTTT. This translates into CASSPRMLQENTEAFF.

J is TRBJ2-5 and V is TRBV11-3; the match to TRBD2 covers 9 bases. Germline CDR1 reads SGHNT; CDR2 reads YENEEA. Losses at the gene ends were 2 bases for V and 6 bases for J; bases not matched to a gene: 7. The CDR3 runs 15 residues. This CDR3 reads CASSLTSGRDKTQYF. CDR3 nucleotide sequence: TGTGCCAGCAGCTTAACTAGCGGGCGTGATAAGACCCAGTACTTC.

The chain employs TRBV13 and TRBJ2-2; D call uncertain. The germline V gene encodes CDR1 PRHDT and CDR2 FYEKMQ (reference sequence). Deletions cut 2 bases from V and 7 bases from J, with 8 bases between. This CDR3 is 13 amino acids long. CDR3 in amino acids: CASSLTVGGELFF. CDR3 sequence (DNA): TGTGCCAGCAGCTTAACCGTAGGCGGGGAGCTGTTTTTT.

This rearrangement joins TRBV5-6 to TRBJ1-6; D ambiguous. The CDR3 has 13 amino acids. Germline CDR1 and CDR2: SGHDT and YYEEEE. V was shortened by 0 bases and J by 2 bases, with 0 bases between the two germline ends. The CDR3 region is CASSLAYNSPLHF. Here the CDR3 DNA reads TGTGCCAGCAGCTTGGCCTATAATTCACCCCTCCACTTT.